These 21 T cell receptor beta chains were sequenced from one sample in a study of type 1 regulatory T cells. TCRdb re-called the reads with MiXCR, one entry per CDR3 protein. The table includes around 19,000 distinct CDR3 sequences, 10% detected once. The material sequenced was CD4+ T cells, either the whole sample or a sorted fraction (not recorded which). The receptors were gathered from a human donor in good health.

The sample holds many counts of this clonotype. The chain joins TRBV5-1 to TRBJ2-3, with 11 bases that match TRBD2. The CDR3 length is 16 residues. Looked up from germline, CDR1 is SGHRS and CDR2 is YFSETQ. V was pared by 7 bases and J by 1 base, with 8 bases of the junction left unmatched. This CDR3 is CASSGTSGAGTDTQYF. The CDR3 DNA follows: TGCGCCAGCTCCGGGACTAGCGGAGCAGGCACAGATACGCAGTATTTT.

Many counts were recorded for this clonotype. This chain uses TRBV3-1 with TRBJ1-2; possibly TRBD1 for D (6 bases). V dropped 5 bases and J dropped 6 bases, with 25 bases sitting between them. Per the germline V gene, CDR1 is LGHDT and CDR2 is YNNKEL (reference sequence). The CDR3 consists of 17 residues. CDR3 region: CASSFSYREGSRNGYTF. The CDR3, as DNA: TGTGCCAGCAGCTTCAGTTACAGGGAAGGAAGTAGGAATGGCTACACCTTC.

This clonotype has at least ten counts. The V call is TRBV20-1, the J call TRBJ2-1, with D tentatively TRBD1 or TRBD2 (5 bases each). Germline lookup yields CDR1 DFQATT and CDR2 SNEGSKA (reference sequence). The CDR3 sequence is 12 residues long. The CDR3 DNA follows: TGCACTGCCGGGACCTCCTACAATGAGCAGTTCTTC. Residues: CTAGTSYNEQFF.

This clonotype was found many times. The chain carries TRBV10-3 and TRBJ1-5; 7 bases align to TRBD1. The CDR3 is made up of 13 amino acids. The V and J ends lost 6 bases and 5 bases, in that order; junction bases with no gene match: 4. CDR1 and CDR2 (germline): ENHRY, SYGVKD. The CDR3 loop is CAIRPDRDQPQHF. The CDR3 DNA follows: TGTGCCATCAGACCCGACAGGGATCAGCCCCAGCATTTT.

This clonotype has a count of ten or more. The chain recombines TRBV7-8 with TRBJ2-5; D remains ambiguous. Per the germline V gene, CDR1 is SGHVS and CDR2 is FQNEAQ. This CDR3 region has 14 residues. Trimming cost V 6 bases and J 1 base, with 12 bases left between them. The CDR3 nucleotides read TGTGCCAGCAGTTGGCGGAGCTCCCAAGAGACCCAGTACTTC. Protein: CASSWRSSQETQYF. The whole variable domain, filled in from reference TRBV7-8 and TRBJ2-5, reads GAGVSQSPRYKVAKRGQDVALRCDPISGHVSLFWYQQALGQGPEFLTYFQNEAQLDKSGLPSDRFFAERPEGSVSTLKIQRTQQEDSAVYLCASSWRSSQETQYFGPGTRLLVL.

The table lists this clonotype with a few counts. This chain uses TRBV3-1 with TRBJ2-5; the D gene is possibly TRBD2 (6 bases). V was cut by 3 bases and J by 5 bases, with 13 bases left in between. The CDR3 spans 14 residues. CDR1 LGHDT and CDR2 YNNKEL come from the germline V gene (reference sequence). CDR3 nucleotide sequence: TGTGCCAGCAGCCATGCACTAGCAGCGGAGACCCAGTACTTC. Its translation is CASSHALAAETQYF.

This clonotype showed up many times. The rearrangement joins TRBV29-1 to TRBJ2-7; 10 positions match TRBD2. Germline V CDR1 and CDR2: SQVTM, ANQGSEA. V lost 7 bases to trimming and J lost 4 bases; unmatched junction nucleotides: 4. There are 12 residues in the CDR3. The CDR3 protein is CSGASGSYEQYF. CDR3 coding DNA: TGCAGCGGGGCTAGCGGGAGTTACGAGCAGTACTTC.

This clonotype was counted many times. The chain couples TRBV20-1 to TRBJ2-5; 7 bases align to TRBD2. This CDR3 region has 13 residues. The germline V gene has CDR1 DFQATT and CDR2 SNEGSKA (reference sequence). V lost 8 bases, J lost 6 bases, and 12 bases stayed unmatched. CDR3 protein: CSTPRRGIKTQYF. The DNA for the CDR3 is TGCAGTACCCCTAGGCGGGGGATAAAGACCCAGTACTTC.

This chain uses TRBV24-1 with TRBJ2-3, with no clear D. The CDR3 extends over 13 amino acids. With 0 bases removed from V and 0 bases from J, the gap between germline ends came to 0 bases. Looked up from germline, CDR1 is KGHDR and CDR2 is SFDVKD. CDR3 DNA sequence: TGTGCCACCAGTGATTTGAGCACAGATACGCAGTATTTT. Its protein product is CATSDLSTDTQYF.

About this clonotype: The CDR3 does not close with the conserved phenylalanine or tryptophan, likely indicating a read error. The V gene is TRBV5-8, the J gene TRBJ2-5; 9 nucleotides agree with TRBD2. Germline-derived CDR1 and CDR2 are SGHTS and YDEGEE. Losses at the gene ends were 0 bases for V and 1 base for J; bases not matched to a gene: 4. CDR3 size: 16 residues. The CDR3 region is CASSLALAGPQETQYS. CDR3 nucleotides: TGTGCCAGCAGCTTGGCCCTAGCGGGACCCCAAGAGACCCAGTACTCC.

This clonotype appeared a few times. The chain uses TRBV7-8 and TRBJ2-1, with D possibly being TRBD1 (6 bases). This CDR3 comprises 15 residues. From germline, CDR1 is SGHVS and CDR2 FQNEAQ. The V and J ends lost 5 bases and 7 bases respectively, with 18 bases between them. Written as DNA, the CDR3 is TGTGCCAGCAGCCCGGAGATAGGGGGTTCTAATGAGCAGTTCTTC. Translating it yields CASSPEIGGSNEQFF.

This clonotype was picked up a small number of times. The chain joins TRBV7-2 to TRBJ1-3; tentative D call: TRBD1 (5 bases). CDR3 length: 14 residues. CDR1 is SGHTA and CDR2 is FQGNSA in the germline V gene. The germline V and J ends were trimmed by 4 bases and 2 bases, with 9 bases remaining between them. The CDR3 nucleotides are TGTGCCAGCAGCTCGGGACTAGCTGGAAACACCATATATTTT. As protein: CASSSGLAGNTIYF.

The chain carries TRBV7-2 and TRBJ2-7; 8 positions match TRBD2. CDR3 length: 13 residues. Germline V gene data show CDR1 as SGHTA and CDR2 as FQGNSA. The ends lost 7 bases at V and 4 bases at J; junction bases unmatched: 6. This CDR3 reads CASTLAARYEQYF. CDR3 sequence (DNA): TGTGCCAGCACACTAGCGGCAAGATACGAGCAGTACTTC.

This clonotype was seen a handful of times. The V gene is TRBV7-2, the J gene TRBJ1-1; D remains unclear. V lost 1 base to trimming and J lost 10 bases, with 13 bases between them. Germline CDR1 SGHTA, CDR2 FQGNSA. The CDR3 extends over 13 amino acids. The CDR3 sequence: CASSLDVVGGAFF. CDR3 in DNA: TGTGCCAGCAGCTTAGACGTTGTCGGAGGAGCTTTCTTT.

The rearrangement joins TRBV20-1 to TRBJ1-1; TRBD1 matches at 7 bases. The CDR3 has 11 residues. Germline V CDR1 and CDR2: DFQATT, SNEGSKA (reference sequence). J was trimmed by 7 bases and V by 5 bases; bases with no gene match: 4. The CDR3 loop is CSAPRDSEAFF. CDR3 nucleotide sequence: TGCAGTGCTCCAAGGGACAGTGAAGCTTTCTTT.

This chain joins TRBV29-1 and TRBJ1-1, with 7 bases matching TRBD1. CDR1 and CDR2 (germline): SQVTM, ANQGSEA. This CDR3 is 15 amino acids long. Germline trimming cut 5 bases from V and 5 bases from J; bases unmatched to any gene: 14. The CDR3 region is CSVILRQGLMTEAFF. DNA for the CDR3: TGCAGCGTTATCCTCCGACAGGGACTAATGACTGAAGCTTTCTTT.

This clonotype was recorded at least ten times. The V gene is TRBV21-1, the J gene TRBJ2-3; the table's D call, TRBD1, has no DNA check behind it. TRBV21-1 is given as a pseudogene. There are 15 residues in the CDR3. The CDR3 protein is CASSKYRVSTDTQYF. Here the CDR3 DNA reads TGTGCCAGCAGCAAATACAGGGTGTCCACAGATACGCAGTATTTT.

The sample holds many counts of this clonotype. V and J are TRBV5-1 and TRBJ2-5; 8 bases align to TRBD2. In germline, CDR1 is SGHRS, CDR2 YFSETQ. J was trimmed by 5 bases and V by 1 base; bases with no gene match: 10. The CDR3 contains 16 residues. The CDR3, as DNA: TGCGCCAGCAGCTTGACACTAGCGGAGAGGGTGGAGACCCAGTACTTC. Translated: CASSLTLAERVETQYF.

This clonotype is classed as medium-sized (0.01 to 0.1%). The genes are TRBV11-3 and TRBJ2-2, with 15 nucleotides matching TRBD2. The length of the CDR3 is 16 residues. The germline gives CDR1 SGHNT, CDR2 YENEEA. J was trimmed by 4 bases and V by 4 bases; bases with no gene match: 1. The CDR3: CASSSGLAGGTGELFF. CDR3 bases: TGTGCCAGCAGCTCGGGACTAGCGGGAGGCACCGGGGAGCTGTTTTTT. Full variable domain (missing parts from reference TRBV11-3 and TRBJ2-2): EAGVVQSPRYKIIEKKQPVAFWCNPISGHNTLYWYLQNLGQGPELLIRYENEEAVDDSQLPKDRFSAERLKGVDSTLKIQPAELGDSAVYLCASSSGLAGGTGELFFGEGSRLTVL.

The CDR3 here is CASSQESNRRSEQFF. As DNA, the CDR3 is TGCGCCAGCAGCCAAGAAAGCAATCGGAGGTCTGAGCAGTTCTTC. V and J are TRBV4-3 and TRBJ2-1; tentative D call: TRBD2 (5 bases). The ends were cut back, 0 bases at V and 9 bases at J, with 15 bases in the middle. Germline values: CDR1 LGHNA, CDR2 YSLEER. This CDR3 has 15 amino acids.

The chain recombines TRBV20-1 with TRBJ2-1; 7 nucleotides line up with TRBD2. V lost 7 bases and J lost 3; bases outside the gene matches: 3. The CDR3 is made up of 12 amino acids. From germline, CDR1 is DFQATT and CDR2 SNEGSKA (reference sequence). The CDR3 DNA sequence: TGCAGTGGTCAGCGGGACTACAATGAGCAGTTCTTC. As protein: CSGQRDYNEQFF.